Listed below are T cell receptor beta chains from one sample, sequenced in a study of blood T cell repertoires in COVID-19. Repertoires were generated with immunoSEQ multiplex PCR, while TCRdb's copy carries only in-frame clones and drops some. The table shows about 76,000 clones, with about 88% occurring only once. The sample was peripheral blood. The receptors originated from a human donor in a cohort sampled during active COVID-19. Each CDR3 is given with its conserved first and last residue. A D gene is named only where the DNA matches it firmly. Clone size is given for some rows only: seen once, a few or many times, or a class if the clone is expanded.

v_gene	d_gene	abundance	j_gene	CDR3aa	CDR3nt
TRBV19	TRBD1	NA	TRBJ1-5	CASSPGQVYQPQHF	TGTGCCAGTAGTCCGGGACAGGTTTATCAGCCCCAGCATTTT
TRBV3-1/TRBV3-2	NA	NA	TRBJ1-2	CASSQMGGNGYTF	TGTGCCAGCAGCCAAATGGGGGGGAATGGCTACACCTTC
TRBV2	NA	NA	TRBJ2-3	CASSEVWGAGYTQYF	TGTGCCAGCAGTGAAGTCTGGGGTGCGGGTTATACGCAGTATTTT
TRBV29-1	NA	NA	TRBJ2-3	CSGGYGSHTDTQYF	TGCAGCGGTGGGTACGGGTCCCACACAGATACGCAGTATTTT
TRBV21-1	NA	NA	TRBJ2-5	CASSKAPGYF	TGTGCCAGCAGCAAAGCGCCAGGCTACTTC
TRBV18	NA	NA	TRBJ2-2	CASSPNGEIAGELFF	TGTGCCAGCTCACCGAACGGGGAGATCGCCGGGGAGCTGTTTTTT
TRBV10-1	TRBD2	NA	TRBJ2-5	CASSERLAGAETQYF	TGCGCCAGCAGTGAACGGCTAGCGGGAGCTGAGACCCAGTACTTC
TRBV27	TRBD1	NA	TRBJ1-2	CASSSVGTGRNGYTF	TGTGCCAGCAGTTCGGTCGGGACAGGGAGGAATGGCTACACCTTC
TRBV28	NA	NA	TRBJ1-1	CASSSAGNRMNTEAFF	TGTGCCAGCAGTTCAGCGGGGAATCGAATGAACACTGAAGCTTTCTTT
TRBV7-8	NA	NA	TRBJ1-6	CASSLGGSHNSPLHF	TGTGCCAGCAGCTTGGGGGGATCGCATAATTCACCCCTCCACTTT
TRBV28	NA	NA	TRBJ1-1	CASMGHKNTEAFF	TGTGCCAGCATGGGACACAAGAACACTGAAGCTTTCTTT
TRBV5-5	NA	few	TRBJ1-6	CASSLAGGPNSPLHF	TGTGCCAGCAGCTTGGCCGGAGGGCCCAATTCACCCCTCCACTTT
TRBV6-5	NA	NA	TRBJ2-1	CASRPMEGLEQFF	TGTGCCAGCAGGCCCATGGAGGGACTTGAGCAGTTCTTC
TRBV7-9	NA	few	TRBJ2-7	CASTFGLYEQYF	TGTGCCAGCACCTTCGGACTCTACGAGCAGTACTTC
TRBV28	TRBD2	NA	TRBJ2-1	CASSPGSRGSSYNEQFF	TGTGCCAGCAGTCCGGGGTCTCGCGGGAGTTCCTACAATGAGCAGTTCTTC
TRBV18	TRBD1	NA	TRBJ2-7	CASSSGTDSYEQYF	TGTGCCAGCTCTTCCGGGACAGACTCCTACGAGCAGTACTTC
TRBV4-3	NA	NA	TRBJ2-7	CASSQDRNSEQYF	TGCGCCAGCAGCCAAGATCGAAACAGCGAGCAGTACTTC